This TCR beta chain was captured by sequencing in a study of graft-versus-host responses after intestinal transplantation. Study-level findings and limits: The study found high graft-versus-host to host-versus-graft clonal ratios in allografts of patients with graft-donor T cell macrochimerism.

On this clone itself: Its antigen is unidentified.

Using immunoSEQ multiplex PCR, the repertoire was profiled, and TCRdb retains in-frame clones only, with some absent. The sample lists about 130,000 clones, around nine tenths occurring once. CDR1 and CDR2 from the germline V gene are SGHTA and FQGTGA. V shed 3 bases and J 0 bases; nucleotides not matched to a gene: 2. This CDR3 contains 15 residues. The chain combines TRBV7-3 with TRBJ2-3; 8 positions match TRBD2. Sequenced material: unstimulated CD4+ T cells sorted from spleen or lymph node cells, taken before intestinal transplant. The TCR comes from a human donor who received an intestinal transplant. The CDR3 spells CASSFGGASTDTQYF. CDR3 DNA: TGTGCCAGCAGCTTCGGGGGGGCCAGCACAGATACGCAGTATTTT.